This entry lists 5 T cell receptor beta chains sequenced from one sample in a study of blood T cells in healthy people across ages. Combining a sample-barcoded 5' primer with a J-beta primer mix, a second PCR ran for about 7 to 12 cycles. TCRdb reanalysed the 5' RACE reads using MiXCR and keeps one entry per CDR3 protein. The sample includes hundreds of thousands of distinct CDR3 sequences, 40% to 65% seen only once; the top ten take about 13%. The specimen was blood. These receptors were taken from a woman of 80 years or more in good health.

V gene TRBV27 combines with J gene TRBJ2-3; 7 nucleotides agree with TRBD2. With 4 bases clipped from V and 6 bases from J, the junction kept 4 bases outside the gene matches. The CDR3 totals 13 residues. CDR1 is MNHEY and CDR2 is SMNVEV in the germline V gene (reference sequence). CDR3 in amino acids: CASSSAGSDTQYF. CDR3 in DNA: TGTGCCAGCAGTTCAGCGGGAAGCGATACGCAGTATTTT.

This rearrangement joins TRBV27 to TRBJ2-4; D is unclear. The J call may be wrong; the DNA end is better matched by TRBJ2-7. Germline V gives CDR1 MNHEY, CDR2 SMNVEV (reference sequence). CDR3 size: 12 residues. CDR3 region: CASSSLADEQYF. The CDR3 region has the DNA TGTGCCAGCAGTTCCCTCGCCGACGAGCAGTACTTC.

The V gene is TRBV12-3 or TRBV12-4, the J gene TRBJ2-3; D might be TRBD2 (7 bases). The CDR3 is made up of 18 amino acids. V was trimmed by 7 bases and J by 6 bases, leaving 29 bases between them. The DNA for the CDR3 is TGTGCCAGCACCAATCCCGTCGGGTGGGGGGGCGGTCTGGATACGCAGTATTTT. Translated: CASTNPVGWGGGLDTQYF.

This clonotype was seen ten or more times. The chain couples TRBV3-1 to TRBJ2-3, with 8 positions matching TRBD2. Germline CDR1 and CDR2: LGHDT and YNNKEL (reference sequence). There are 15 residues in the CDR3. The junction had 6 bases not matched to a gene; V was cut back by 1 base and J by 6 bases. Here the CDR3 DNA reads TGTGCCAGCAGCCAAGGTAGACTAGCGATCGATACGCAGTATTTT. The encoded protein is CASSQGRLAIDTQYF.

The chain joins TRBV4-1 to TRBJ1-6; TRBD1 aligns across 7 bases. J gave up 7 bases and V 3 bases, and 6 bases lay outside the gene matches. The CDR3 totals 15 residues. Germline V gene lookup returns CDR1 MGHRA and CDR2 YSYEKL. CDR3 in amino acids: CASSQRTGGNSPLHF. In nucleotides, the CDR3 is TGCGCCAGCAGCCAGAGGACAGGAGGGAATTCACCCCTCCACTTT.